This TCR beta chain is from a study of blood T cell repertoires in COVID-19. Study summary: Samples representing acute and convalescent COVID-19 were sourced from the United States, Italy and Spain. Nucleic acid was either cDNA or gDNA, and it came from T cells, B-cell-depleted T cells, or PBMCs.

Per the authors' pipeline: For nucleated cells, counts were estimated from reference gene primer amplification. Clones were sequenced by immunoSEQ multiplex PCR, and TCRdb holds only the in-frame ones, with some missing. V and J calls plus clone size are reproduced from that table; the DNA served to infer D and trimming. This table holds more than 95,000 clones, roughly 80% found once. V lost 4 bases and J lost 2, with 9 bases in between. CDR1 and CDR2 (germline): SGHRS, YFSETQ. The CDR3 runs 13 residues. This sequence joins TRBV5-1 and TRBJ1-1; D is unclear. Sequencing was carried out using peripheral blood. The sequence came from a man aged 45-65 years with acute or convalescent COVID-19. The CDR3 spells CASSPSGNTEAFF. CDR3 DNA: TGCGCCAGCAGCCCCTCAGGCAACACTGAAGCTTTCTTT.